This T cell receptor beta chain was captured in a study of T-cell memory formation after mild COVID-19. Study summary: TCR clusters mostly belonged to single donors. Study results and limitations: The authors did not confirm SARS-CoV-2 specificity of second-wave clones peaking day 37. Cross-reactive memory appears to have joined, as suggested by some responding clones showing up in pre-infection memory. Balance between CD4 and CD8 was seen in clones contracting day 15 to 85, and a CD4+ lean was seen in later expanders.

Germline CDR1 reads MGHRA; CDR2 reads YSYEKL. Trimming cost V 1 base and J 3 bases; bases outside gene matches: 8. The CDR3 sequence is 18 residues long. This clonotype has more than one count but fewer than ten. Its specificity is not known. TCRdb itself ran the 5' RACE reads through MiXCR, one entry per CDR3 protein. This sample yields 250,000 or so distinct CDR3 sequences, of which under 20% are seen a single time; around 23% belongs to the top ten. The sequence was obtained from a man between 18 and 35 years old who had mild COVID-19 (a few samples of this study predate the infection). Cell type and time point are not known. The gene calls are TRBV4-1 and TRBJ2-3; 12 bases match TRBD2. The sequenced material came from PBMCs or a T cell subset sorted from them (not recorded which). The CDR3: CASSQGLAGALGTDTQYF. In DNA, the CDR3 is TGCGCCAGCAGCCAAGGACTAGCGGGGGCTCTCGGGACAGATACGCAGTATTTT.